These 26 T cell receptor beta chains originate from one sample sequenced in a study of long-term antiretroviral therapy in people with HIV. Version v3.0 of the immunoSEQ assay was performed at survey level. Some clones are missing from TCRdb's copy, which holds only in-frame ones; the method was immunoSEQ multiplex PCR. The table has 30,000 to 40,000 clones, 94% seen once; the top ten hold around 3.8%. The sample in question was unsorted PBMCs, obtained around 5.5 years after starting antiretroviral therapy. These TCRs come from a woman aged 45-65 years with HIV.

This clone was seen once. This sequence joins TRBV15 and TRBJ2-3; 9 bases match TRBD1. V trimming: 0 bases; J trimming: 5 bases; junction bases outside the gene matches: 12. In germline, CDR1 is LNHNV, CDR2 YYDKDF (reference sequence). The CDR3 spans 18 residues. In DNA, the CDR3 is TGTGCCACCAGCAGAGATGCAAGTAACAGGGGGCGTTTAGATACGCAGTATTTT. Protein: CATSRDASNRGRLDTQYF. The complete variable domain, with remaining parts taken from reference TRBV15 and TRBJ2-3, reads DAMVIQNPRYQVTQFGKPVTLSCSQTLNHNVMYWYQQKSSQAPKLLFHYYDKDFNNEADTPDNFQSRRPNTSFCFLDIRSPGLGDTAMYLCATSRDASNRGRLDTQYFGPGTRLTVL.

The chain uses TRBV4-1 and TRBJ1-1; 7 bases are shared with TRBD1. Germline CDR1 is MGHRA and CDR2 is YSYEKL. This CDR3 contains 14 residues. With V trimmed by 3 bases and J by 7 bases, 8 bases remained unmatched. For the CDR3, the DNA is TGCGCCAGCAGCCAGCCGGGACAGCTGCTTGAAGCTTTCTTT. Translating it yields CASSQPGQLLEAFF.

With regard to this clone: The same CDR3 arises from other DNA sequences in this sample as well. The J gene is TRBJ1-5, the V gene TRBV19; D possibly corresponds to TRBD1 (5 bases). V was pared by 6 bases and J by 1 base, with 13 bases between. The CDR3 is 15 residues long. Per germline, CDR1 LNHDA and CDR2 SQIVND (reference sequence). CDR3 sequence: CASRLAGGSNQPQHF. In DNA, the CDR3 is TGTGCCAGTAGACTTGCGGGGGGGAGCAATCAGCCCCAGCATTTT.

The chain has TRBV10-3 and TRBJ2-3; D may match TRBD1 or TRBD2 (7 bases each). V was clipped by 7 bases and J by 6 bases, with 26 bases between them. Germline V gene lookup returns CDR1 ENHRY and CDR2 SYGVKD. The CDR3 is 17 amino acids. CDR3 sequence reads: CAINPGRGPYSRDTQYF. In nucleotides, the CDR3 is TGTGCCATCAACCCGGGGAGGGGGCCTTACTCACGGGATACGCAGTATTTT.

The V and J genes are TRBV2 and TRBJ1-1; no reliable D call. With 3 bases removed from V and 6 bases from J, the gap between germline ends came to 14 bases. The CDR3 has 14 residues. Germline V gene data show CDR1 as SNHLY and CDR2 as FYNNEI. CDR3 sequence reads: CASSEVLGEPEAFF. The CDR3 coding sequence is TGTGCCAGCAGTGAGGTGCTCGGTGAGCCTGAAGCTTTCTTT.

V and J are TRBV18 and TRBJ2-7, with D possibly matching TRBD2 (7 bases). Deletions cut 4 bases from V and 2 bases from J, with 15 bases between. Germline V gives CDR1 KGHSH, CDR2 LQKENI. This CDR3 comprises 15 residues. The CDR3 DNA reads TGTGCCAGCTCACTAACTGACGGGGGGCCCTACGAGCAGTACTTC. Translation gives CASSLTDGGPYEQYF.

This chain uses TRBV30 with TRBJ1-1; D remains unclear. Germline CDR1 and CDR2: GTSNPN and SVGIG (reference sequence). Trimming stripped 5 bases from V and 3 bases from J, with 13 bases between. The CDR3 length is 13 residues. In DNA form, the CDR3 reads TGTGCCTGGGACGGGCTTAGGGACACTGAAGCTTTCTTT. This translates into CAWDGLRDTEAFF.

The chain couples TRBV7-2 to TRBJ2-5; a possible D gene is TRBD2 (7 bases). V gave up 10 bases and J gave up 2 bases, with 20 bases separating them. The CDR3 is made up of 15 amino acids. Germline V CDR1 and CDR2: SGHTA, FQGNSA. The CDR3 DNA is TGTGCCATCCAAAACCCGCGGGGGCTTCAAGAGACCCAGTACTTC. It translates to CAIQNPRGLQETQYF.

The V gene is TRBV29-1, the J gene TRBJ2-1; unclear D gene. There are 11 residues in the CDR3. V lost 4 bases to trimming and J lost 5 bases, with 6 bases between them. Per the germline V gene, CDR1 is SQVTM and CDR2 is ANQGSEA. In nucleotides, the CDR3 is TGCAGCGTTGGACGGGACAATGAGCAGTTCTTC. Protein: CSVGRDNEQFF.

The chain links TRBV5-1 to TRBJ1-1; possible D gene TRBD1, 6 bases. The V gene's germline CDR1 is SGHRS and CDR2 YFSETQ. The ends were cut back, 0 bases at V and 4 bases at J, with 16 bases in the middle. CDR3 size: 16 residues. In DNA, the CDR3 is TGCGCCAGCAGCTTGGAACAGGGACGGAGAAGCACTGAAGCTTTCTTT. Translating gives CASSLEQGRRSTEAFF.

V gene TRBV6-1 combines with J gene TRBJ2-3, with D maybe TRBD1 (6 bases). Per germline, CDR1 MNHNS and CDR2 SASEGT. There are 15 residues in the CDR3. Trimming stripped 8 bases from V and 4 bases from J, with 19 bases between. As DNA, the CDR3 is TGTGCCAGCTCCGTGACAGGCGCTGACCCAGATACGCAGTATTTT. This codes for CASSVTGADPDTQYF.

A remark on this clone: This may come from a read error, since a much larger clone is one base off. The J gene is TRBJ2-7, the V gene TRBV7-8; D is unclear. The CDR3 has 11 residues. Germline lookup yields CDR1 SGHVS and CDR2 FQNEAQ. The germline V and J ends were trimmed by 5 bases and 3 bases, with 5 bases remaining between them. DNA of the CDR3: TGTGCCAGCAGCGTGGACTACGAGCAGTACTTC. Its protein product is CASSVDYEQYF. The full variable domain, completed using reference TRBV7-8 and TRBJ2-7, is GAGVSQSPRYKVAKRGQDVALRCDPISGHVSLFWYQQALGQGPEFLTYFQNEAQLDKSGLPSDRFFAERPEGSVSTLKIQRTQQEDSAVYLCASSVDYEQYFGPGTRLTVT.

The V gene is TRBV7-3, the J gene TRBJ2-3, with unresolved D. This CDR3 has 12 residues. Germline CDR1 reads SGHTA; CDR2 reads FQGTGA. V was trimmed by 1 base and J by 4 bases, leaving 3 bases between them. The CDR3 loop is CASSLIADTQYF. The CDR3 region has the DNA TGTGCCAGCAGCTTAATCGCAGATACGCAGTATTTT.

The V call is TRBV7-9, the J call TRBJ2-5, with TRBD1 as a possible D gene (5 bases). Trimming took off 3 bases at V and 0 bases at J, with 17 bases between the two ends. CDR3 length equals 17 residues. Germline CDR1 and CDR2: SEHNR and FQNEAQ (reference sequence). DNA for the CDR3: TGTGCCAGCAGCTTCGGTAGGGGCTCTGGGTACCAAGAGACCCAGTACTTC. It encodes CASSFGRGSGYQETQYF.

V gene TRBV12-5 combines with J gene TRBJ2-7; a possible D gene is TRBD1 (5 bases). V lost 5 bases to trimming and J lost 2 bases, with 13 bases between them. Germline CDR1 LGHNT, CDR2 FRNRAP. The CDR3 runs 14 residues. CDR3 sequence reads: CASGTKGPAYEQYF. The CDR3 DNA is TGTGCTAGTGGTACCAAGGGGCCGGCCTACGAGCAGTACTTC. The whole variable domain, remainder taken from reference TRBV12-5 and TRBJ2-7, is DARVTQTPRHKVTEMGQEVTMRCQPILGHNTVFWYRQTMMQGLELLAYFRNRAPLDDSGMPKDRFSAEMPDATLATLKIQPSEPRDSAVYFCASGTKGPAYEQYFGPGTRLTVT.

The chain uses TRBV6-5 and TRBJ1-1; tentative D call: TRBD1 (5 bases). The germline V gene has CDR1 MNHEY and CDR2 SVGAGI. V lost 6 bases and J lost 6, with 17 bases in between. This CDR3 has 14 residues. The CDR3 protein is CASRGIGAGAEAFF. CDR3 sequence (DNA): TGTGCCAGCAGAGGAATAGGGGCCGGGGCTGAAGCTTTCTTT.

The chain joins TRBV5-8 to TRBJ1-2; possibly TRBD1 for D (5 bases). Germline CDR1 and CDR2: SGHTS and YDEGEE. CDR3 length: 15 residues. Trimming removed 4 bases at V and 3 bases at J, with 16 bases between. CDR3 DNA sequence: TGTGCCAGCAGCCCTGGAGCCGGGGGGGACTATGGCTACACCTTC. Amino acid sequence: CASSPGAGGDYGYTF.

This chain uses TRBV18 with TRBJ2-3; D remains ambiguous. Trimming pared 3 bases from V and 0 bases from J, leaving 4 bases between. The germline CDR1 and CDR2 sequences are KGHSH and LQKENI. This CDR3 has 13 amino acids. The CDR3 DNA sequence: TGTGCCAGCTCACCGGAGAGCACAGATACGCAGTATTTT. It is translated as CASSPESTDTQYF.

This chain connects TRBV7-9 to TRBJ2-7, with 9 bases that match TRBD1. The ends lost 1 base at V and 5 bases at J; junction bases unmatched: 9. The germline V gene encodes CDR1 SEHNR and CDR2 FQNEAQ (reference sequence). The CDR3 sequence is 16 residues long. As DNA, the CDR3 is TGTGCCAGCAGCTTAGGCCCGGGACAGGGACCGAACGAGCAGTACTTC. Translated: CASSLGPGQGPNEQYF.

The V and J genes are TRBV2 and TRBJ1-1; D gene uncertain. This CDR3 region has 13 residues. Per germline, CDR1 SNHLY and CDR2 FYNNEI. V was pared by 2 bases and J by 1 base, with 5 bases between. CDR3 amino acids: CASSEWENTEAFF. Here the CDR3 DNA reads TGTGCCAGCAGTGAATGGGAGAACACTGAAGCTTTCTTT.

The chain employs TRBV19 and TRBJ1-3; D gene unclear. CDR3 length equals 15 residues. Per germline, CDR1 LNHDA and CDR2 SQIVND (reference sequence). The V end lost 10 bases, the J end lost 4 bases, and 20 bases lay between the germline ends. The CDR3 region has the DNA TGTGCCACCATAGAGGGCAGCCTGGGAGGAAACACCATATATTTT. This encodes CATIEGSLGGNTIYF.

The chain joins TRBV11-2 to TRBJ1-1, with D possibly matching TRBD1 (5 bases). The CDR3 totals 13 residues. Germline V gives CDR1 SGHAT, CDR2 FQNNGV. Trimming shortened V by 5 bases and J by 5 bases, and 12 bases separated the two germline ends. The CDR3 is CASSPERGTEAFF. In nucleotides, the CDR3 is TGTGCCAGCAGCCCCGAGAGGGGAACTGAAGCTTTCTTT.

V and J are TRBV6-5 and TRBJ2-1; D uncertain. V was clipped by 2 bases and J by 3 bases, with 8 bases between them. Germline-derived CDR1 and CDR2 are MNHEY and SVGAGI. The CDR3 totals 14 residues. The CDR3 spells CASSYGVRYNEQFF. CDR3 sequence (DNA): TGTGCCAGCAGTTACGGGGTCCGCTACAATGAGCAGTTCTTC.

This clone was seen once. This chain links TRBV6-6 with TRBJ2-5, with TRBD2 matching 9 bases. The germline V gene encodes CDR1 MNHNY and CDR2 SVGAGI (reference sequence). Losses at the gene ends were 4 bases for V and 4 bases for J; bases not matched to a gene: 4. The CDR3 spans 14 residues. This CDR3 is CASSLRGGRETQYF. CDR3 sequence (DNA): TGTGCCAGCAGTTTGCGGGGGGGCCGAGAGACCCAGTACTTC.

The gene calls are TRBV5-5 and TRBJ2-1; D could derive from TRBD1 or TRBD2 (5 bases each). Trimming removed 5 bases at V and 5 bases at J, with 11 bases between. CDR1 is SGHKS, CDR2 YYEKEE, per germline (reference sequence). The CDR3 loop spans 13 amino acids. CDR3 DNA: TGTGCCAGCAGTCGGGGCCCGGACAATGAGCAGTTCTTC. This codes for CASSRGPDNEQFF.

V is TRBV7-3 and J is TRBJ2-3, with D perhaps matching TRBD2 (5 bases). Germline CDR1 and CDR2: SGHTA and FQGTGA. The CDR3 runs to 12 residues. Between the trimmed V and J ends, which lost 8 bases and 2 bases, there was a span of 8 bases. The CDR3 region is CASGLLTDTQYF. CDR3 sequence (DNA): TGTGCCAGCGGACTCCTCACAGATACGCAGTATTTT.